One and the same sample provided the 19 T cell receptor beta chains below, sequenced in a study of cytomegalovirus exposure and HLA in healthy donors. Vbeta (60) and Jbeta (13) primers were used in the PCR. Profiling relied on immunoSEQ multiplex PCR, and the TCRdb table lists in-frame clones only, not all of them. The top ten clones hold around 3.7% of a sample with 150,000 to 200,000 clones, roughly 86% of them seen once. Sequencing was performed on PBMCs. These receptors all come from a man between 35 and 55 years old in good health and CMV-seropositive.

V is TRBV7-9 and J is TRBJ2-1, with TRBD2 matching 8 bases. J was trimmed by 8 bases and V by 4 bases; bases with no gene match: 10. From germline, CDR1 is SEHNR and CDR2 FQNEAQ (reference sequence). The CDR3 sequence is 15 residues long. CDR3 region: CASSSRFSGMDEQFF. As DNA, the CDR3 is TGTGCCAGCAGCTCCCGGTTTAGCGGGATGGATGAGCAGTTCTTC.

The chain is built from TRBV29-1 and TRBJ2-4; TRBD1 is a possible D gene (5 bases). The CDR3 has 16 amino acids. Germline CDR1 SQVTM, CDR2 ANQGSEA. The ends were cut back, 3 bases at V and 0 bases at J, with 15 bases in the middle. The CDR3 DNA reads as TGCAGCGTTGACGGTTCCAGGGCCGGAGCCAAAAACATTCAGTACTTC. Protein: CSVDGSRAGAKNIQYF.

The V call is TRBV13, the J call TRBJ2-7; weak D call: TRBD2 (6 bases). The germline V gene has CDR1 PRHDT and CDR2 FYEKMQ (reference sequence). The CDR3 has 15 residues. Deletions cut 5 bases from V and 0 bases from J, with 14 bases between. The CDR3 loop is CASSPTPGVSYEQYF. The CDR3 DNA is TGTGCCAGCAGCCCCACGCCGGGGGTCTCCTACGAGCAGTACTTC.

This chain uses TRBV11-2 with TRBJ2-7; 8 nucleotides match TRBD1. Germline lookup yields CDR1 SGHAT and CDR2 FQNNGV. V shed 1 base and J 1 base; nucleotides not matched to a gene: 6. The CDR3 covers 16 residues. The chain's CDR3 is CASSLGPGQASYEQYF. The CDR3 region has the DNA TGTGCCAGCAGCTTAGGCCCGGGACAGGCTTCCTACGAGCAGTACTTC.

This chain uses TRBV30 with TRBJ2-6, with D perhaps TRBD2 (5 bases). Germline-derived CDR1 and CDR2 are GTSNPN and SVGIG (reference sequence). CDR3 size: 15 residues. Deletions cut 2 bases from V and 1 base from J, with 9 bases between. CDR3 amino acids: CAWSSGGSGANVLTF. In DNA form, the CDR3 reads TGTGCCTGGAGTTCCGGAGGATCTGGGGCCAACGTCCTGACTTTC.

The chain employs TRBV9 and TRBJ1-3; TRBD1 is a possible D gene (6 bases). CDR1 and CDR2 from the germline V gene are SGDLS and YYNGEE. CDR3 size: 15 residues. Trimming removed 5 bases from V and 3 bases from J, with 15 bases in between. CDR3 bases: TGTGCCAGCAGTGCCACAGGGTTCTTTGGAAACACCATATATTTT. Translation: CASSATGFFGNTIYF.

The chain recombines TRBV18 with TRBJ2-7; weak D call: TRBD1 (5 bases). V lost 3 bases and J lost 6, with 18 bases in between. Germline V gene lookup returns CDR1 KGHSH and CDR2 LQKENI. This CDR3 has 15 residues. This CDR3 reads CASSPRQLLPREQYF. The CDR3 DNA reads as TGTGCCAGCTCACCTCGACAGCTCTTACCACGCGAGCAGTACTTC. Using reference TRBV18 and TRBJ2-7 for the parts outside the CDR3, the full variable domain is NAGVMQNPRHLVRRRGQEARLRCSPMKGHSHVYWYRQLPEEGLKFMVYLQKENIIDESGMPKERFSAEFPKEGPSILRIQQVVRGDSAAYFCASSPRQLLPREQYFGPGTRLTVT.

The V and J genes are TRBV4-1 and TRBJ2-1; TRBD2 agrees at 11 bases. CDR3 length: 15 amino acids. The V and J ends lost 0 bases and 14 bases, in that order; junction bases with no gene match: 9. Germline-derived CDR1 and CDR2 are MGHRA and YSYEKL. CDR3 bases: TGCGCCAGCAGCCAAGAAAGGGGTCTAGCGGGGGGTAAGTTCTTC. This encodes CASSQERGLAGGKFF.

This clone was observed a handful of times. The chain recombines TRBV13 with TRBJ2-3; 7 nucleotides line up with TRBD2. Trimming at V came to 5 bases and at J to 5 bases, leaving 7 bases not matched to a gene. The CDR3 consists of 14 residues. Looked up from germline, CDR1 is PRHDT and CDR2 is FYEKMQ (reference sequence). The CDR3 sequence: CASSGRGGGDTQYF. The CDR3 DNA reads TGTGCCAGCAGCGGCCGGGGCGGGGGAGATACGCAGTATTTT.

J is TRBJ2-3 and V is TRBV13; tentatively, D is TRBD2 (6 bases). CDR1 is PRHDT and CDR2 is FYEKMQ in the germline V gene (reference sequence). V was clipped by 3 bases and J by 6 bases, with 13 bases between them. This CDR3 region has 14 residues. The DNA of the CDR3 is TGTGCCAGCAGCTTCGGGCTCGGGGGTGATACGCAGTATTTT. It yields the protein CASSFGLGGDTQYF.

This clone was counted only a few times. The gene calls are TRBV5-1 and TRBJ2-2; D is unresolved. V was shortened by 0 bases and J by 1 base, with 4 bases between the two germline ends. The germline V gene has CDR1 SGHRS and CDR2 YFSETQ. The CDR3 totals 14 residues. CDR3 protein: CASSLGQNTGELFF. The CDR3 bases are TGCGCCAGCAGCTTGGGGCAGAACACCGGGGAGCTGTTTTTT.

The chain links TRBV10-2 to TRBJ2-3; the D is unclear. Trimming shortened V by 2 bases and J by 1 base, and 16 bases separated the two germline ends. The CDR3 extends over 17 amino acids. Germline V gene sequence: CDR1 WSHSY, CDR2 SAAADI. CDR3 DNA: TGCGCCAGCAGTGAGCGCTACCTAGGAACTGGCACAGATACGCAGTATTTT. The encoded protein is CASSERYLGTGTDTQYF.

This chain's CDR3 is CASSPGSVHEQYF. The CDR3 DNA is TGCGCCAGCAGTCCAGGGTCAGTTCACGAGCAGTACTTC. The chain recombines TRBV5-1 with TRBJ2-7; the D gene is possibly TRBD1 (5 bases). V lost 5 bases, J lost 5 bases, and 14 bases lay in between. Germline values: CDR1 SGHRS, CDR2 YFSETQ. The CDR3 sequence is 13 residues long. The full variable domain, completed using reference TRBV5-1 and TRBJ2-7, is KAGVTQTPRYLIKTRGQQVTLSCSPISGHRSVSWYQQTPGQGLQFLFEYFSETQRNKGNFPGRFSGRQFSNSRSEMNVSTLELGDSALYLCASSPGSVHEQYFGPGTRLTVT.

This clone was found a few times. The chain carries TRBV5-1 and TRBJ2-7; the match to TRBD2 covers 9 bases. After removal of 0 bases from V and 7 bases from J, the junction contained 8 bases not matched to a gene. CDR3 length: 15 amino acids. In germline, CDR1 is SGHRS, CDR2 YFSETQ. The CDR3 is CASSLGLGLADEQYF. The CDR3 coding sequence is TGCGCCAGCAGCTTGGGGTTGGGACTAGCAGATGAGCAGTACTTC.

This clone occurred once. This chain links TRBV9 with TRBJ1-4, with 7 bases lining up with TRBD1. Germline V gene data show CDR1 as SGDLS and CDR2 as YYNGEE. Trimming removed 0 bases from V and 4 bases from J; junction bases left unmatched: 3. The CDR3 covers 15 residues. CDR3 amino acids: CASSVGSGGNEKLFF. The CDR3 nucleotides read TGTGCCAGCAGCGTAGGCTCAGGGGGTAATGAAAAACTGTTTTTT.

This chain joins TRBV10-3 and TRBJ1-2; D unclear. The V gene's germline CDR1 is ENHRY and CDR2 SYGVKD. CDR3 length: 14 amino acids. Trimming removed 2 bases from V and 4 bases from J, with 11 bases in between. The CDR3 loop reads CAISEGMGPYGYTF. The CDR3 coding sequence is TGTGCCATCAGTGAGGGAATGGGCCCCTATGGCTACACCTTC.

The gene calls are TRBV2 and TRBJ2-2; maybe TRBD1 (6 bases). Germline CDR1 SNHLY, CDR2 FYNNEI. The CDR3 spans 14 residues. Trimming took 5 bases from V and 1 from J, leaving 8 bases between them. CDR3 nucleotides: TGTGCCAGCAGTACAGGGAGGAACACCGGGGAGCTGTTTTTT. It is translated as CASSTGRNTGELFF.

J is TRBJ2-1 and V is TRBV5-4; D possibly corresponds to TRBD2 (6 bases). This CDR3 spans 14 amino acids. V was clipped by 3 bases and J by 3 bases, with 10 bases between them. The V gene's germline CDR1 is SGHNT and CDR2 YYREEE (reference sequence). This CDR3 reads CASSYGGGYNEQFF. The CDR3 DNA sequence: TGTGCCAGCAGCTACGGGGGAGGCTACAATGAGCAGTTCTTC.

The chain joins TRBV27 to TRBJ2-7; D gene ambiguous. Germline V gives CDR1 MNHEY, CDR2 SMNVEV (reference sequence). The V end lost 5 bases, the J end lost 2 bases, and 10 bases lay between the germline ends. The CDR3 length is 13 residues. CDR3 amino acids: CASSTQDTYEQYF. Here the CDR3 DNA reads TGTGCCAGCAGTACCCAAGACACCTACGAGCAGTACTTC.